This T cell receptor beta chain was obtained from a study of Ad26.COV2.S vaccination and SARS-CoV-2 variants. The CDR3 has 12 amino acids. CDR1 and CDR2 from the germline V gene are SGDLS and YYNGEE. The V end was cut by 7 bases, the J end by 5 bases, with 9 bases between. Treatment denoted: over 15 received Ad26.COV2.S at low or high dose, single or two shots; about 5 received placebo; per-sample allocation not given. Vaccine and placebo recipients were sampled on day 63 after the first injection. Data came from immunoSEQ multiplex PCR; TCRdb stores just in-frame clones and leaves some out. Seen here are a few hundred thousand clones, around 87% observed once, and the top ten hold 3.4%.

The sequence was obtained from a person aged 18-65 years who received the Ad26.COV2.S COVID-19 vaccine or a placebo. The specimen comprised peripheral blood, sampled in a trial of Ad26.COV2.S vaccine versus placebo. The chain joins TRBV9 to TRBJ2-2; D gene unclear. This CDR3 is CASGIETGELFF. The CDR3 DNA sequence: TGTGCCAGCGGAATAGAAACCGGGGAGCTGTTTTTT.